These 21 T cell receptor beta chains were sequenced from one sample in a study of shared clonotypes between healthy human individuals. Produced via immunoSEQ multiplex PCR; TCRdb's table is partial and in-frame only. Of some 2.1 million clones listed, approximately 95% were seen once; the top ten hold around 0.13%. Sequenced input: naive CD4+ T cells sorted from blood. As for subset: CD45RA+ positively selected. All receptors come from a man aged 18-30 years in good health.

The chain carries TRBV10-2 and TRBJ2-2; no definite D call. The CDR3 totals 15 residues. Germline V gene sequence: CDR1 WSHSY, CDR2 SAAADI. Trimming stripped 3 bases from V and 7 bases from J, with 15 bases between. The CDR3 protein is CASSDPGGKVGELFF. For the CDR3, the DNA is TGCGCCAGCAGTGATCCGGGCGGAAAGGTCGGGGAGCTGTTTTTT.

Note on this clone: Other DNA sequences in this sample translate to the same CDR3. CDR3 residues: CASSTPGRDYEQYF. The CDR3, as DNA: TGTGCCAGTAGCACTCCGGGACGCGACTACGAGCAGTACTTC. The V call is TRBV19, the J call TRBJ2-7; TRBD1 or TRBD2 may be the D gene (5 bases each). Trimming shortened V by 6 bases and J by 3 bases, and 15 bases separated the two germline ends. The CDR3 contains 14 residues. Germline assignment: CDR1 LNHDA and CDR2 SQIVND (reference sequence).

Comment on this clone: The same CDR3 is also encoded by other DNA sequences in this sample. The chain has TRBV5-4 and TRBJ1-2, with D unclear. The CDR3 is 13 residues long. Deletions cut 0 bases from V and 4 bases from J, with 7 bases between. CDR1 is SGHNT and CDR2 is YYREEE in the germline V gene (reference sequence). CDR3 in amino acids: CASSLGETYGYTF. DNA for the CDR3: TGTGCCAGCAGCTTGGGGGAGACCTATGGCTACACCTTC.

This CDR3 is CASQRGQTFQETQYF. The CDR3 nucleotides are TGTGCCAGTCAAAGGGGACAGACGTTCCAAGAGACCCAGTACTTC. The chain has TRBV6-1 and TRBJ2-5, with 7 bases lining up with TRBD1. The CDR3 runs to 15 residues. Germline-derived CDR1 and CDR2 are MNHNS and SASEGT. Trimming cost V 9 bases and J 1 base; bases outside gene matches: 11.

The chain has TRBV29-1 and TRBJ1-2, with D possibly TRBD1 on 6 matching bases. Trimming stripped 6 bases from V and 3 bases from J, with 17 bases between. The CDR3 has 14 amino acids. CDR1 and CDR2 (germline): SQVTM, ANQGSEA. CDR3 sequence reads: CSVGGQGGDYGYTF. Here the CDR3 DNA reads TGCAGCGTGGGGGGACAAGGCGGCGACTATGGCTACACCTTC.

V usage is TRBV10-3 and J usage is TRBJ2-3, with D tentatively TRBD2 (5 bases). From germline, CDR1 is ENHRY and CDR2 SYGVKD. The CDR3 runs 14 residues. Trimming stripped 8 bases from V and 1 base from J, with 13 bases between. The DNA for the CDR3 is TGTGCCATCTCACTAGAACCTGGCACAGATACGCAGTATTTT. Amino acids: CAISLEPGTDTQYF.

The genes are TRBV27 and TRBJ2-6; 8 bases align to TRBD1. Germline assignment: CDR1 MNHEY and CDR2 SMNVEV (reference sequence). The CDR3 has 16 residues. V gave up 7 bases and J gave up 2 bases; unmatched junction bases: 7. Here the CDR3 reads CASTDRGGAGANVLTF. The CDR3 DNA follows: TGTGCCAGCACCGACAGGGGCGGCGCTGGGGCCAACGTCCTGACTTTC.

The V call is TRBV7-9, the J call TRBJ1-4, with TRBD1 matching over 10 bases. The CDR3 is made up of 15 amino acids. V dropped 4 bases and J dropped 8; count of bases not matched to a gene: 7. Per the germline V gene, CDR1 is SEHNR and CDR2 is FQNEAQ (reference sequence). Written as DNA, the CDR3 is TGTGCCAGCAGCTCCGACAGGGGGCTTGGAGAAAAACTGTTTTTT. This gives the protein CASSSDRGLGEKLFF.

The V and J genes are TRBV11-2 and TRBJ2-2; D not certain. The CDR3 contains 13 residues. Trimming took 5 bases from V and 8 from J, leaving 12 bases between them. Germline CDR1 is SGHAT and CDR2 is FQNNGV. DNA of the CDR3: TGTGCCAGCAGCCAACGAGGCGGTGGGGAGCTGTTTTTT. Residues: CASSQRGGGELFF.

V and J are TRBV5-1 and TRBJ2-7; the match to TRBD1 covers 12 bases. Germline assignment: CDR1 SGHRS and CDR2 YFSETQ. The CDR3 covers 16 residues. The J segment lost 4 bases and the V segment lost 4 bases, leaving 9 bases of the junction unmatched. CDR3 nucleotides: TGCGCCAGCAGCCTAAGGGGACAGGGGGCGAGTTACGAGCAGTACTTC. Translation: CASSLRGQGASYEQYF.

This clone was counted a few times. Other DNA sequences of this sample code for an identical CDR3. The rearrangement links TRBV5-6 to TRBJ1-1; D uncertain. Germline V gene sequence: CDR1 SGHDT, CDR2 YYEEEE. The CDR3 is made up of 13 amino acids. Trimming pared 0 bases from V and 1 base from J, leaving 4 bases between. CDR3 sequence: CASSLERNTEAFF. For the CDR3, the DNA is TGTGCCAGCAGCTTGGAGCGGAACACTGAAGCTTTCTTT.

This chain connects TRBV30 to TRBJ1-3; D call uncertain. The V end was cut by 2 bases, the J end by 4 bases, with 9 bases between. The CDR3 consists of 13 residues. Germline lookup yields CDR1 GTSNPN and CDR2 SVGIG (reference sequence). The CDR3 loop is CAWSNGVGNTIYF. The DNA for the CDR3 is TGTGCCTGGAGTAACGGGGTGGGAAACACCATATATTTT. Using reference TRBV30 and TRBJ1-3 for the parts outside the CDR3, the full variable domain is SQTIHQWPATLVQPVGSPLSLECTVEGTSNPNLYWYRQAAGRGLQLLFYSVGIGQISSEVPQNLSASRPQDRQFILSSKKLLLSDSGFYLCAWSNGVGNTIYFGEGSWLTVV.

This chain uses TRBV6-5 with TRBJ1-3; 10 nucleotides align to TRBD1. There are 15 residues in the CDR3. The junction had 4 bases not matched to a gene; V was cut back by 4 bases and J by 4 bases. CDR1 and CDR2 (germline): MNHEY, SVGAGI. CDR3 sequence: CASSSTGGTGNTIYF. The DNA for the CDR3 is TGTGCCAGCAGTTCGACAGGGGGCACGGGAAACACCATATATTTT.

Details on this clone: This sample includes further DNA sequences coding for the same CDR3. The V and J genes are TRBV5-1 and TRBJ2-1, with 10 nucleotides matching TRBD1. The CDR3 is made up of 15 amino acids. V shed 4 bases, J shed 6 bases, and the junction held 7 bases outside the gene matches. CDR1 is SGHRS and CDR2 is YFSETQ in the germline V gene. The CDR3 reads CASSPGQGISNEQFF. CDR3 sequence (DNA): TGCGCCAGCAGCCCGGGACAGGGGATAAGCAATGAGCAGTTCTTC.

Only one count was recorded for this clone. This CDR3 is CASSLKSETFYGYTF. DNA of the CDR3: TGTGCCAGCAGCTTGAAATCCGAGACTTTCTATGGCTACACCTTC. This rearrangement joins TRBV5-4 to TRBJ1-2; D unresolved. Germline lookup yields CDR1 SGHNT and CDR2 YYREEE (reference sequence). The V end lost 1 base, the J end lost 4 bases, and 14 bases lay between the germline ends. The CDR3 loop spans 15 amino acids.

The J gene is TRBJ2-7, the V gene TRBV10-3; tentative D call: TRBD1 (5 bases). The V and J ends lost 8 bases and 6 bases respectively, with 11 bases between them. Germline CDR1 reads ENHRY; CDR2 reads SYGVKD. CDR3 length equals 11 residues. CDR3 bases: TGTGCCATCGCAGGGATTTCCGAGCAGTACTTC. Its protein is CAIAGISEQYF.

V usage is TRBV7-2 and J usage is TRBJ2-2; 9 nucleotides line up with TRBD2. The trim removed 5 bases at V and 2 bases at J, leaving 3 bases unmatched. Germline loops: CDR1 SGHTA, CDR2 FQGNSA. The CDR3 runs 15 residues. CDR3: CASSASGANTGELFF. The DNA for the CDR3 is TGTGCCAGCAGCGCTAGCGGGGCCAACACCGGGGAGCTGTTTTTT. Based on the CDR3 plus reference TRBV7-2 and TRBJ2-2, the full variable domain is GAGVSQSPSNKVTEKGKDVELRCDPISGHTALYWYRQSLGQGLEFLIYFQGNSAPDKSGLPSDRFSAERTGGSVSTLTIQRTQQEDSAVYLCASSASGANTGELFFGEGSRLTVL.

This chain connects TRBV29-1 to TRBJ2-3, with D possibly being TRBD2 (6 bases). The V gene lost 7 bases and the J gene lost 2 bases, with 22 bases spanning the gap. The CDR3 contains 16 residues. Germline V gives CDR1 SQVTM, CDR2 ANQGSEA. Here the CDR3 DNA reads TGCAGCGCCCTCGTCACCTCTAGCGTCTTCACAGATACGCAGTATTTT. Translation gives CSALVTSSVFTDTQYF.

V gene TRBV4-2 combines with J gene TRBJ1-4; D is possibly TRBD1 (5 bases). CDR1 and CDR2 from the germline V gene are LGHNA and YNFKEQ. V shed 1 base and J shed 3 bases, with 12 bases lying between them. The CDR3 is 16 amino acids. DNA for the CDR3: TGTGCCAGCAGCCAAGTACCGGGGGGATCTAATGAAAAACTGTTTTTT. Amino acid sequence: CASSQVPGGSNEKLFF.

The chain is built from TRBV30 and TRBJ2-7; D not certain. The CDR3 has 11 residues. Deletions cut 2 bases from V and 8 bases from J, with 10 bases between. CDR1 and CDR2 from the germline V gene are GTSNPN and SVGIG (reference sequence). In nucleotides, the CDR3 is TGTGCCTGGAGTTCAGAGGATAAGCAGTACTTC. Amino acid sequence: CAWSSEDKQYF.

This chain joins TRBV19 and TRBJ1-6, with a possible D match to TRBD1 (5 bases). Germline CDR1 reads LNHDA; CDR2 reads SQIVND (reference sequence). This CDR3 comprises 15 residues. The V end was cut by 6 bases, the J end by 0 bases, with 9 bases between. The CDR3 DNA reads as TGTGCCAGTAGCGAGGGGCTCTCCTATAATTCACCCCTCCACTTT. Its translation: CASSEGLSYNSPLHF.